This T cell receptor (beta chain) was recorded in a study of T cell responses to AZD1222 COVID-19 vaccine. Germline trimming cut 1 base from V and 0 bases from J; bases unmatched to any gene: 3. The CDR3 runs to 15 residues. The germline V gene has CDR1 MNHNS and CDR2 SASEGT. Some clones are missing from TCRdb's copy, which holds only in-frame ones; the method was immunoSEQ multiplex PCR. The data show 150,000 to 200,000 clones, 70% to 90% seen once. The chain has TRBV6-1 and TRBJ2-7, with 7 bases that match TRBD1. The TCR was taken from an adult in good health. The sample consisted of peripheral blood, taken on day 0 of AZD1222 vaccination. This CDR3 is CASSEGTGASYEQYF. CDR3 DNA sequence: TGTGCCAGCAGTGAAGGTACAGGGGCCTCCTACGAGCAGTACTTC.